These T cell receptor beta chains were read from a single sample in a study of long-term antiretroviral therapy in people with HIV. Some clones are missing from TCRdb's copy, which holds only in-frame ones; the method was immunoSEQ multiplex PCR. The sample shows about 16,000 clones, roughly 80% of them seen only once. The source was unsorted PBMCs, collected about 1.2 years before starting antiretroviral therapy. These receptors were taken from a man aged 30 to 39 with HIV. Both conserved end residues are part of each CDR3. A D gene is named only where the DNA matches it firmly. The listing skips clone size in some rows; elsewhere it reads once, few, many or a size class.

NA	TRBV28	once	TRBJ2-3	TGTGCCAGCAGTTTTGAACCGGGACTGAGCACAGATACGCAGTATTTT	CASSFEPGLSTDTQYF
TRBD1	TRBV6-1	NA	TRBJ1-2	TGTGCCAGCAGTGACCAGACAGGGGGCGACCGCTATGGCTACACCTTC	CASSDQTGGDRYGYTF
NA	TRBV6-5	few	TRBJ1-1	TGTGCCAGCAGTTTCAGGCGGACCCCGGCTGAAGCTTTCTTT	CASSFRRTPAEAFF
NA	TRBV6-5	NA	TRBJ2-3	TGTGCCAGCAGCCTACGGGGAGATACGCAGTATTTT	CASSLRGDTQYF
TRBD1	TRBV19	medium-sized	TRBJ1-5	TGTGCCAGTAGTATGTGGGGGACAGGGAATCAGCCCCAGCATTTT	CASSMWGTGNQPQHF
TRBD1	TRBV27	NA	TRBJ1-1	TGTGCATCCGGGGGGGCAGGGGGGCAGGACACTGAAGCTTTCTTT	CASGGAGGQDTEAFF
NA	TRBV10-2	NA	TRBJ2-2	TGCGCCAGTATGGGTCTGGGGGGGGAGCTGTTTTTT	CASMGLGGELFF
TRBD1	TRBV19	NA	TRBJ1-2	TGTGCCAGTAGTATCGCCGGGACAGGGGGCGCGTATGGCTACACCTTC	CASSIAGTGGAYGYTF
NA	TRBV2	once	TRBJ2-5	TGTGCCAGCCGAGGCGGGAACCAAGAGACCCAGTACTTC	CASRGGNQETQYF
TRBD1	TRBV6-5	NA	TRBJ2-5	TGTGCCAGCAGGACAGGGTCCCGAGAGACCCAGTACTTC	CASRTGSRETQYF
TRBD2	TRBV6-5	NA	TRBJ2-5	TGTGCCAGCAGCGCGGGGGGGGAGACCCAGTACTTC	CASSAGGETQYF
TRBD1	TRBV7-3	few	TRBJ1-1	TGTGCCAGCAGCTTGGGGACAGGCACTGAAGCTTTCTTT	CASSLGTGTEAFF
NA	TRBV18	NA	TRBJ2-2	TGTGCCAGCTCACCACCAGGACTGAGGGACACCGGGGAGCTGTTTTTT	CASSPPGLRDTGELFF
TRBD2	TRBV28	NA	TRBJ2-5	TGTGCCAGCAGTTTAACGATGGGCGGACTAGGACAAGAGACCCAGTACTTC	CASSLTMGGLGQETQYF
TRBD1	TRBV7-2	NA	TRBJ2-7	TGTGCCAGCAGCCCGGACAGGGGGCCCTACGAGCAGTACTTC	CASSPDRGPYEQYF
NA	TRBV11-2	NA	TRBJ1-3	TGTGCCAGCAGCCCCAACTCTGGAAACACCATATATTTT	CASSPNSGNTIYF
NA	TRBV7-2	once	TRBJ1-2	TGTGCCAGCAGCTTATCAGACACCTATGGCTACACCTTC	CASSLSDTYGYTF
TRBD1	TRBV27	NA	TRBJ2-7	TGTGCCAGCAAAGGGGGCTATCGGCGCGAGCAGTACTTC	CASKGGYRREQYF
NA	TRBV9	NA	TRBJ2-7	TGTGCCAGCAGCGTAGAACTAGCTTCGGGCGAGCAGTACTTC	CASSVELASGEQYF
TRBD1	TRBV6-5	NA	TRBJ2-1	TGTGCCAGCAGTTACGCCGGGACAGCCAACAATGAGCAGTTCTTC	CASSYAGTANNEQFF
TRBD2	TRBV7-2	NA	TRBJ2-2	TGTGCCAGCAGCTTAACCCTGACTAGCGTTAGGGAGCTGTTTTTT	CASSLTLTSVRELFF
NA	TRBV5-4	medium-sized	TRBJ1-2	TGTGCCAGCAGCGTAGGACGGGACTATGGCTACACCTTC	CASSVGRDYGYTF
NA	TRBV30	NA	TRBJ2-5	TGTGCTTCCATACTAGGGAACCAAGAGACCCAGTACTTC	CASILGNQETQYF
NA	TRBV30	NA	TRBJ1-1	TGTGCCTGGAGTGACAGGTCCAACACTGAAGCTTTCTTT	CAWSDRSNTEAFF
NA	TRBV28	NA	TRBJ1-2	TGTGCCGGGAGAAAGAAGGGGGTTGATTATGGCTACACCTTC	CAGRKKGVDYGYTF